The TCR beta chain described here comes from a study of T cell responses to AZD1222 COVID-19 vaccine. General study points: Possibly, clonal diversity was underestimated; donors were largely white British and included more females.

Assay used: immunoSEQ multiplex PCR; TCRdb lists only in-frame clones, some missing. The table records over 150,000 clones, 92% of them present only once. Turning to this clone: Its antigen remains unknown.

The material was peripheral blood, obtained on day 0 of AZD1222 vaccination. This clonotype originated in an adult in good health.

CDR3 sequence (DNA): TGTGCCAGTAGTATGGGGAACGGGCATGGCTACACCTTC. The encoded protein is CASSMGNGHGYTF. The V call is TRBV19, the J call TRBJ1-2; no definite D call. V was clipped by 3 bases and J by 6 bases, with 11 bases between them. Germline CDR1 is LNHDA and CDR2 is SQIVND (reference sequence). This CDR3 is 13 amino acids long.